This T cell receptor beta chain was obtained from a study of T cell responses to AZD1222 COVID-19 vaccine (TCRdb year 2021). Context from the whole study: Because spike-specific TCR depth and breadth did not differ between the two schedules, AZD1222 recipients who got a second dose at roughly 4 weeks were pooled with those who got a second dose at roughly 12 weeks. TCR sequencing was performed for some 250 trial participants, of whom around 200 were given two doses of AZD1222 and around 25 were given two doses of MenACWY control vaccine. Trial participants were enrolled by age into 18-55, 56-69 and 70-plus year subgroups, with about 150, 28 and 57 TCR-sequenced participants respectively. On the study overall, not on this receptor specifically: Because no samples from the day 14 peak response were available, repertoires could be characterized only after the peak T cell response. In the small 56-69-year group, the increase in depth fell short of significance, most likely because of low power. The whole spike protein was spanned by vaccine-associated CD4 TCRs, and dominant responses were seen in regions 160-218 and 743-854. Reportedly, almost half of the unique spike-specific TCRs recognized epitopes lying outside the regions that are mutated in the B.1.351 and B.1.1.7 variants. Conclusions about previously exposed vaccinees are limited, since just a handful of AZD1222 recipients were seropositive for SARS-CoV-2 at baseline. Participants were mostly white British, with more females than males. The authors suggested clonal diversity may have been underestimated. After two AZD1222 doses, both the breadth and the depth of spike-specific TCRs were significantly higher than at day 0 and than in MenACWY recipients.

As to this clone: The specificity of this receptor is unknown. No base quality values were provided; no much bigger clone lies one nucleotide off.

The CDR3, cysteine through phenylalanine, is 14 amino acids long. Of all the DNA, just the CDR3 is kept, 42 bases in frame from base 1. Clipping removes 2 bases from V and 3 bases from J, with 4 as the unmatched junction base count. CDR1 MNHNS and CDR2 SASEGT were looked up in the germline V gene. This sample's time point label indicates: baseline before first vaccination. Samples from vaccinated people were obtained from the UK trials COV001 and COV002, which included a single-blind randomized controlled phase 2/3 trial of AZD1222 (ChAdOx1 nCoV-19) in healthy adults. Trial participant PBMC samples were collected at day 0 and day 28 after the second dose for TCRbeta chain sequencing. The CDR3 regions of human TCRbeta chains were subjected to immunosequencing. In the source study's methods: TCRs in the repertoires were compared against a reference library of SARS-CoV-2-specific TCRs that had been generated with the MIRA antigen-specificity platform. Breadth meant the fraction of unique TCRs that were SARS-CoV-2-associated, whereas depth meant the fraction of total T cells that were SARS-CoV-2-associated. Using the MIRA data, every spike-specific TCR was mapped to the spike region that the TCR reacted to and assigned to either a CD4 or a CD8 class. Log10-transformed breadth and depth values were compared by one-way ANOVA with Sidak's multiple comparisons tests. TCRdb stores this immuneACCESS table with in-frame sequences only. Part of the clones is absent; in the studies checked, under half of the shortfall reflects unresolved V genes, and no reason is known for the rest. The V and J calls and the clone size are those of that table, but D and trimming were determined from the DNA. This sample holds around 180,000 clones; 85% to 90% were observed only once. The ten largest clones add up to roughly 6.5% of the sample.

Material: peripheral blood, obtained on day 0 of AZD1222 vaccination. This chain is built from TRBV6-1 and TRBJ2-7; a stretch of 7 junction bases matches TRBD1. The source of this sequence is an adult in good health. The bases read TGTGCCAGCAGTGAACCAGGACAGGTCTACGAGCAGTACTTC. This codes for CASSEPGQVYEQYF.